These T cell receptor beta chains were read from a single sample in a study of OX40 agonist ivuxolimab in advanced cancers. TCRdb keeps only in-frame clones here, not all; method: immunoSEQ multiplex PCR. The sample records some 74,000 clones, 70% to 90% being singletons. This specimen was CD4+ or CD8+ T cells sorted from blood, taken in a trial of the OX40 agonist ivuxolimab. Source of these receptors: an adult with an advanced solid tumor such as melanoma, head and neck, liver or kidney cancer. Each CDR3 is given with its conserved first and last residue. D genes are given only for firm matches. A clone size is listed for some rows: how often the clone was seen (once, few, many), or a class if it is expanded.

abundance,v_gene,d_gene,j_gene,CDR3aa,CDR3nt
-,TRBV21-1,-,TRBJ2-2,CASRNRGTGELFF,TGTGCCAGCAGAAATAGAGGAACCGGGGAGCTGTTTTTT
-,TRBV15,-,TRBJ2-3,CATSRAGGADTQYF,TGTGCCACCAGCAGAGCAGGGGGGGCAGATACGCAGTATTTT
-,TRBV6-5,-,TRBJ1-2,CASSYSIRVQGGYTF,TGTGCCAGCAGTTACTCGATAAGGGTTCAGGGTGGCTACACCTTC
few,TRBV29-1,TRBD2,TRBJ2-5,CSVEIPGGGETQYF,TGCAGCGTTGAAATTCCCGGGGGGGGAGAGACCCAGTACTTC
-,TRBV15,TRBD1,TRBJ2-7,CATSSAGTGGEQYF,TGTGCCACCAGCAGTGCCGGGACAGGGGGCGAGCAGTACTTC
-,TRBV27,-,TRBJ2-5,CASSTLGETQYF,TGTGCCAGCAGTACCCTTGGGGAGACCCAGTACTTC
-,TRBV19,TRBD1,TRBJ2-7,CASSIQGARPYEQYF,TGTGCCAGTAGTATACAGGGGGCGCGTCCCTACGAGCAGTACTTC
-,TRBV6-1,TRBD1,TRBJ2-2,CASSRTGETGELFF,TGTGCCAGCAGTAGGACAGGGGAAACCGGGGAGCTGTTTTTT
-,TRBV14,TRBD2,TRBJ2-7,CASSRFVSGRAPEQYF,TGTGCCAGCAGCCGCTTTGTGAGCGGGAGGGCCCCCGAGCAGTACTTC
once,TRBV7-2,TRBD2,TRBJ2-1,CASSQLAGTIIGDEQFF,TGTGCCAGCAGCCAACTAGCGGGGACCATAATAGGCGATGAGCAGTTCTTC
-,TRBV6-5,-,TRBJ1-2,CASSGGGFGYTF,TGTGCCAGCAGTGGGGGAGGGTTCGGCTACACCTTC
-,TRBV29-1,-,TRBJ2-1,CSSQRSNSYNEQFF,TGCAGCTCTCAGCGGTCTAACTCCTACAATGAGCAGTTCTTC
-,TRBV27,TRBD2,TRBJ2-2,CASSWLGTSGNTGELFF,TGTGCCAGCAGTTGGTTAGGAACTAGCGGGAACACCGGGGAGCTGTTTTTT